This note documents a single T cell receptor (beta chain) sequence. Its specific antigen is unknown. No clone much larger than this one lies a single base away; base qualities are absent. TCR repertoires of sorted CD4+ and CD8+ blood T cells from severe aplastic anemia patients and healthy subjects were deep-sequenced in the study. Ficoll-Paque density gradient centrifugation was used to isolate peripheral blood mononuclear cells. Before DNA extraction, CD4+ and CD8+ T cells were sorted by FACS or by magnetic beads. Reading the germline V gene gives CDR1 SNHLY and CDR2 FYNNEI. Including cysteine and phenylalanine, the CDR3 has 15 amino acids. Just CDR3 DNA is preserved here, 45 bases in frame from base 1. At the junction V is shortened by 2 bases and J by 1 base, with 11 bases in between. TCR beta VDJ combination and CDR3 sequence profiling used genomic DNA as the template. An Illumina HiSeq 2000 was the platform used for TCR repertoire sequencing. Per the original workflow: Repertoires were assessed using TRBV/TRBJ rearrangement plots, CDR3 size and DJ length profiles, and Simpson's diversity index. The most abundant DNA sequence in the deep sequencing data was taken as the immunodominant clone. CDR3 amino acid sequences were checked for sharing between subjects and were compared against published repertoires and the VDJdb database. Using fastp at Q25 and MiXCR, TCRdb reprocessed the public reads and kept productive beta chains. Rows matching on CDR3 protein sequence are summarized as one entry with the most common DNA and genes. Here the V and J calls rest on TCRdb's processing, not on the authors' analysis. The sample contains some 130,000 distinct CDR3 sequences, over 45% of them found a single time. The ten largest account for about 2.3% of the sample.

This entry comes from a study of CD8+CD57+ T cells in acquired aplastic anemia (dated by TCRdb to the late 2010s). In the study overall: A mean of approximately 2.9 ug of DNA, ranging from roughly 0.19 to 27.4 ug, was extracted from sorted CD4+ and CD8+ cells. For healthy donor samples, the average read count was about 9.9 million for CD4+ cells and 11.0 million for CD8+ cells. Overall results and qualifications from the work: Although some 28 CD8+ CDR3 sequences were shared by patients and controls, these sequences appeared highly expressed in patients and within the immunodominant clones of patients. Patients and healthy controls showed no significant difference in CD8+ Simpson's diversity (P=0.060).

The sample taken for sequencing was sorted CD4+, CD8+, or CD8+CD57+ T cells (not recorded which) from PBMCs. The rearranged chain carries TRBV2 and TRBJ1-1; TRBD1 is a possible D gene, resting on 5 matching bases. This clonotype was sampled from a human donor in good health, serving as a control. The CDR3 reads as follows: CASSEQGAENTEAFF. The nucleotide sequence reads TGTGCCAGCAGTGAACAGGGAGCAGAGAACACTGAAGCTTTCTTT.